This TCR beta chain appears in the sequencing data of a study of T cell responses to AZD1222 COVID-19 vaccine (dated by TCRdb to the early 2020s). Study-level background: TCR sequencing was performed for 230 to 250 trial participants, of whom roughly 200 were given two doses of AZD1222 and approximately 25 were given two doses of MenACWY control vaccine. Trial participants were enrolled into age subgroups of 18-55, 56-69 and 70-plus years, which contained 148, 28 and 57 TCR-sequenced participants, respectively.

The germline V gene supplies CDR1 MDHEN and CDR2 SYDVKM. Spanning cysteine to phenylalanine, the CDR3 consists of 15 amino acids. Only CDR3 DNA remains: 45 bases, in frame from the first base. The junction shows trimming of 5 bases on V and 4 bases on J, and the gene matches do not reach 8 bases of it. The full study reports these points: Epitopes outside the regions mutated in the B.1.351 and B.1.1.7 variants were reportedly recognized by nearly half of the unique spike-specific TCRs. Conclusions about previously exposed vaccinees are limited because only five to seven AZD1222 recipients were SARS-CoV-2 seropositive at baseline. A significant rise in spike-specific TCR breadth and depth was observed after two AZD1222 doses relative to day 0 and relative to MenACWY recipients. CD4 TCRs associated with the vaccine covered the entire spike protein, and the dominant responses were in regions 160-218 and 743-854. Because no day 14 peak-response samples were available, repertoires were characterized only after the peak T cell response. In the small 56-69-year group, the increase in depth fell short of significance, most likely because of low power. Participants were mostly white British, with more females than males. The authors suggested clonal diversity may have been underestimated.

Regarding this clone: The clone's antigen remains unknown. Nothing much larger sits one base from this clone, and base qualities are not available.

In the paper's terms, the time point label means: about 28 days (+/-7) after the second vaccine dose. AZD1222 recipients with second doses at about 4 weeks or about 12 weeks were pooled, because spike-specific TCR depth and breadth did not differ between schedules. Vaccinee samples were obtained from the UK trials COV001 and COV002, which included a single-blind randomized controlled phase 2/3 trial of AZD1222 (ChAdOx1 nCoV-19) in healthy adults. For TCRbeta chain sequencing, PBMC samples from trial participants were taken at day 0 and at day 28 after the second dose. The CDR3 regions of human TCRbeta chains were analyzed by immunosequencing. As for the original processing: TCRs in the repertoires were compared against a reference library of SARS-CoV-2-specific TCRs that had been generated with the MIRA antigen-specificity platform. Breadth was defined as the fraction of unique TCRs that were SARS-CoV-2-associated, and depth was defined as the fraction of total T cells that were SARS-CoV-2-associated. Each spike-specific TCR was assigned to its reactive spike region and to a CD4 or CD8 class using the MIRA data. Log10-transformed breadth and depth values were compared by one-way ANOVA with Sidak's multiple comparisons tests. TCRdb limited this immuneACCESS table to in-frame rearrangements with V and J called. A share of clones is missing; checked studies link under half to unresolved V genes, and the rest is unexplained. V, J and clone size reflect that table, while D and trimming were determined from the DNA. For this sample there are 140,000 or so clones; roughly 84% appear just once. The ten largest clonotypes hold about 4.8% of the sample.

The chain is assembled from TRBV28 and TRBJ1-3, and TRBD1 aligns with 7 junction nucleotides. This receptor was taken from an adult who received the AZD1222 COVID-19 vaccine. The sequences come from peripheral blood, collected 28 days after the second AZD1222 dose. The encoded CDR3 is CASSPRQGSGNTIYF. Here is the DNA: TGTGCCAGCAGTCCGCGACAGGGATCGGGAAACACCATATATTTT.